Ten or more counts support the clone carrying this TCR beta chain. Its antigen is not identified. Construction of TCR beta libraries relied on iRepertoire HTBI primers and on Arm-PCR targeting CDR3 regions. One entry per CDR3 protein, called by TCRdb with MiXCR from the multiplex PCR reads. The sample includes around 400,000 distinct CDR3 sequences, 15% to 18% of them seen just once. This sample was included in a study of regulatory T cells in long-lasting Graves disease. Study summary: Graves' patients, newly diagnosed, had taken antithyroid drugs under 3 months. Regarding the study as a whole: Relative to new patients (roughly 970), persistent patients exhibited greater sharing of public clonotypes (around 2,500). There was favoring of TRBV28, TRBJ1-2 and TRBJ2-5 in persistent disease.

This sample's time point: newly diagnosed GD, antithyroid drugs for less than 3 months. Following extraction of RNA from PBMCs, that RNA was used to make the TCR library. The authors drew 8.5 to 9 milliliters of peripheral blood into EDTA tubes. V was clipped by 5 bases and J by 4 bases, with 9 bases between them. The length of the CDR3 is 12 residues. Germline CDR1 SGHTA, CDR2 FQGNSA. The V gene is TRBV7-2, the J gene TRBJ2-7; D tentatively reads TRBD1 or TRBD2 (5 bases each). The sample consisted of peripheral blood mononuclear cells (PBMCs), taken at new diagnosis, from a patient treated with antithyroid drugs. This TCR was recovered from a female donor with Graves disease. The CDR3 is CASSGGYYEQYF. The CDR3 DNA is TGTGCCAGCAGCGGGGGTTATTACGAGCAGTACTTC. The entire variable domain, with the rest obtained from reference TRBV7-2 and TRBJ2-7, is as follows: GAGVSQSPSNKVTEKGKDVELRCDPISGHTALYWYRQSLGQGLEFLIYFQGNSAPDKSGLPSDRFSAERTGGSVSTLTIQRTQQEDSAVYLCASSGGYYEQYFGPGTRLTVT.